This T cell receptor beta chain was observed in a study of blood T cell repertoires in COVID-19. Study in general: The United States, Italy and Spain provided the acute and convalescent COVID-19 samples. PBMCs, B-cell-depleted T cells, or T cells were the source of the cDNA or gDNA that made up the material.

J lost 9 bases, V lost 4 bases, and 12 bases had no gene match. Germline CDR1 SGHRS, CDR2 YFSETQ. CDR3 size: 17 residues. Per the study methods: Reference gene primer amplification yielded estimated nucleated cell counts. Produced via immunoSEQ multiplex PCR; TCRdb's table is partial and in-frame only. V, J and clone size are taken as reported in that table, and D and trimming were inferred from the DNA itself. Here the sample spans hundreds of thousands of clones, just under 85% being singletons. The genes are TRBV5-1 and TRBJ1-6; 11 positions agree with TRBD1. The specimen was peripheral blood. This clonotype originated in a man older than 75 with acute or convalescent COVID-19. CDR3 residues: CASSPGWDRGRGSPLHF. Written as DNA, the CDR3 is TGCGCCAGCAGCCCGGGATGGGACAGGGGGAGAGGTTCACCCCTCCACTTT.